This T cell receptor (beta chain) was sequenced during a study of blood T cells in healthy people across ages. Every sample gave at least 5 micrograms of total RNA when it was extracted. Comments on this clonotype: Its target is not known.

Whole-study findings and limits: Calculation of diversity from one million T cells yielded estimates considered to be underestimates.

A second 7 to 11 cycle PCR used barcoded and J-beta primers. One entry per CDR3 protein, called by TCRdb with MiXCR from the 5' RACE reads. The data contain over 1.5 million distinct CDR3 sequences, around half of them singletons. This CDR3 contains 14 residues. CDR1 and CDR2 (germline): DFQATT, SNEGSKA (reference sequence). The sample comprised blood. The sequence was obtained from a middle-aged woman in good health. The rearrangement joins TRBV20-1 to TRBJ2-7; no firm D call. The better agreement between TRBJ2-5 and the DNA end casts doubt on the J call. DNA of the CDR3: TGCAGTGCTAGAGATCTGGCAGTTTTGGAGACCCAGTACTTC. Translating gives CSARDLAVLETQYF.